These 14 T cell receptor beta chains originate from one sample sequenced in a study of T cell repertoires in cytomegalovirus infection. No antigen has been identified for these receptors. Using its own MiXCR run on the reads, TCRdb lists one record per CDR3 protein. This table holds some 100,000 distinct CDR3 sequences, about 30% found once. The sample in question was CD8+ T cells from cultured PBMCs, obtained from culture after CMV antigen stimulation. The receptors shown here come from a human donor in good health (CMV status not recorded). Some clones in this sample may be carry-over from other donors' samples.

The CDR3 sequence: CASSSTVTYEQYF. The CDR3 nucleotides are TGTGCCAGCAGCTCGACGGTGACCTACGAGCAGTACTTC. J is TRBJ2-7 and V is TRBV5-5, with D hard to call. Germline assignment: CDR1 SGHKS and CDR2 YYEKEE (reference sequence). The CDR3 loop spans 13 amino acids. Trimming cost V 3 bases and J 2 bases, with 9 bases left between them.

This rearrangement joins TRBV13 to TRBJ1-2, with D hard to call. Between the trimmed V and J ends, which lost 4 bases and 8 bases, there was a span of 17 bases. CDR3 length: 14 residues. CDR1 PRHDT and CDR2 FYEKMQ come from the germline V gene (reference sequence). DNA for the CDR3: TGTGCCAGCAGCTCCCTCAAAGGGTGGGGAGGCTACACCTTC. Translating gives CASSSLKGWGGYTF.

This clonotype was recorded a few times. J is TRBJ1-1 and V is TRBV27; D unclear. This CDR3 has 12 amino acids. Per the germline V gene, CDR1 is MNHEY and CDR2 is SMNVEV (reference sequence). V was pared by 4 bases and J by 10 bases, with 13 bases between. Here the CDR3 reads CASSSGGKGAFF. The CDR3 DNA reads as TGTGCCAGCAGTTCAGGCGGAAAGGGAGCTTTCTTT.

This clonotype was seen more than once but under ten times. This chain links TRBV5-6 with TRBJ1-1; no clear D. The CDR3 totals 13 residues. CDR1 and CDR2 (germline): SGHDT, YYEEEE. V was pared by 0 bases and J by 6 bases, with 9 bases between. This chain's CDR3 is CASSLVRHAEAFF. CDR3 coding DNA: TGTGCCAGCAGCTTGGTTCGTCACGCTGAAGCTTTCTTT.

The CDR3, as DNA: TGTGCCAGCCGATCCCCCTTCAGGAATTCTTATGGCTACACCTTC. This codes for CASRSPFRNSYGYTF. The chain joins TRBV27 to TRBJ1-2, with unresolved D. Trimming left V 8 bases short and J 5 bases short, with 21 bases between. CDR3 size: 15 residues. CDR1 and CDR2 from the germline V gene are MNHEY and SMNVEV (reference sequence).

The chain joins TRBV6-2 or TRBV6-3 to TRBJ2-1; D may be TRBD2 (7 bases). This CDR3 contains 16 residues. Trimming left V 0 bases short and J 8 bases short, with 17 bases between. Germline assignment: CDR1 MNHEY and CDR2 SVGEGT. CDR3 bases: TGTGCCAGCAGTTACTCCCCTGAGGGGGGGGCGGATGAGCAGTTCTTC. It codes for CASSYSPEGGADEQFF.

J is TRBJ1-2 and V is TRBV5-6, with D possibly matching TRBD1 (6 bases). Germline CDR1 SGHDT, CDR2 YYEEEE. CDR3 size: 14 residues. V lost 4 bases, J lost 8 bases, and 18 bases lay in between. CDR3 sequence: CASSLGDTRGGYTF. The CDR3 coding sequence is TGTGCCAGCAGCCTCGGGGACACCCGAGGCGGCTACACCTTC.

This clonotype was seen more than once but under ten times. The chain recombines TRBV7-2 with TRBJ2-1; 10 nucleotides agree with TRBD2. There are 14 residues in the CDR3. The germline gives CDR1 SGHTA, CDR2 FQGNSA. J gave up 9 bases and V 7 bases, and 9 bases lay outside the gene matches. CDR3 residues: CASTPGTSALEQFF. In DNA form, the CDR3 reads TGTGCCAGCACCCCCGGGACTAGCGCACTTGAGCAGTTCTTC.

This clonotype appeared a few times. The chain is built from TRBV6-2 or TRBV6-3 and TRBJ1-2, with 7 nucleotides matching TRBD1. Germline assignment: CDR1 MNHEY and CDR2 SVGEGT. The trim removed 2 bases at V and 0 bases at J, leaving 0 bases unmatched. The length of the CDR3 is 14 residues. Written as DNA, the CDR3 is TGTGCCAGCAGTTACGGGACAGCTAACTATGGCTACACCTTC. Translating it yields CASSYGTANYGYTF.

Details on this clonotype: The CDR3 does not close with the conserved phenylalanine or tryptophan, likely indicating a read error. The rearrangement links TRBV7-6 to TRBJ1-5, with TRBD1 as a possible D gene (5 bases). Germline CDR1 is SGHVS and CDR2 is FNYEAQ. This CDR3 is 14 amino acids long. V lost 8 bases and J 4 bases, leaving 15 bases between the germline ends. In nucleotides, the CDR3 is TGTGCCAGCTCCCTGATGGGGGGTAATCAGCCCCAGCATTCT. Translated, it gives CASSLMGGNQPQHS.

This clonotype has more than one count but fewer than ten. The rearrangement joins TRBV29-1 to TRBJ2-3, with D hard to call. This CDR3 has 10 amino acids. Per germline, CDR1 SQVTM and CDR2 ANQGSEA. Deletions cut 3 bases from V and 6 bases from J, with 4 bases between. The CDR3 DNA sequence: TGCAGCGTTGAGGGGGATACGCAGTATTTT. Translated, it gives CSVEGDTQYF.

The rearrangement uses TRBV19 and TRBJ2-7; TRBD1 matches 9 bases. CDR3 length: 14 residues. J lost 4 bases, V lost 3 bases, and 4 bases had no gene match. Germline-derived CDR1 and CDR2 are LNHDA and SQIVND (reference sequence). Here the CDR3 reads CASSMGTGLYEQYF. The CDR3 DNA reads as TGTGCCAGTAGTATGGGGACAGGGTTGTACGAGCAGTACTTC.

This sequence joins TRBV2 and TRBJ1-3; maybe TRBD1 (6 bases). V shed 5 bases and J shed 6 bases, with 29 bases lying between them. Germline CDR1 is SNHLY and CDR2 is FYNNEI. CDR3 length: 19 residues. The chain's CDR3 is CASSSRGETGNLKENTIYF. In DNA form, the CDR3 reads TGTGCCAGCAGTTCCCGAGGGGAAACAGGGAATTTAAAAGAAAACACCATATATTTT.

This clonotype was recorded only once. The genes are TRBV29-1 and TRBJ2-7, with 8 bases lining up with TRBD2. The CDR3 is made up of 14 amino acids. After removal of 7 bases from V and 4 bases from J, the junction contained 12 bases not matched to a gene. From germline, CDR1 is SQVTM and CDR2 ANQGSEA. Here the CDR3 DNA reads TGCAGCGCTAAGCCCGGGGGGGGCGGATACGAGCAGTACTTC. As protein: CSAKPGGGGYEQYF.